This T cell receptor (beta chain) stems from a study of cytomegalovirus exposure and HLA in healthy donors. Study-wide results and caveats: Cytomegalovirus status was reportedly diagnosed by the classifier with high specificity and sensitivity. As a later analysis revealed, the rate of TCR association differed by HLA locus, with DRB1 most and HLA-C fewest. In vitro checks showed that a few CMV-associated chains really do target CMV antigens.

The germline V gene encodes CDR1 SQVTM and CDR2 ANQGSEA. Germline trimming cut 5 bases from V and 2 bases from J; bases unmatched to any gene: 4. The length of the CDR3 is 14 residues. The study ran its PCR with 60 Vbeta and 13 Jbeta primers. Measured with immunoSEQ multiplex PCR; TCRdb has only the in-frame clones, and not every one. The table includes around 150,000 clones, approximately 80% detected once. As for this clone: Its specificity is not known.

The chain links TRBV29-1 to TRBJ2-1, with 9 bases that match TRBD1. Material for sequencing was PBMCs. This TCR came from a man between 18 and 35 years old in good health and CMV-seropositive. CDR3 loop: CSVSQGATYNEQFF. CDR3 nucleotide sequence: TGCAGCGTTTCACAGGGGGCCACCTACAATGAGCAGTTCTTC.